Listed below are T cell receptor beta chains from one sample, sequenced in a study of cytomegalovirus exposure and HLA in healthy donors. The data were produced by immunoSEQ multiplex PCR, yet TCRdb's version contains in-frame clones alone and is incomplete. The sample has approximately 100,000 clones, roughly three fifths seen once. Sequenced sample: PBMCs. The receptors derive from a man in his sixties in good health and CMV-seronegative. The CDR3 runs from the conserved cysteine through the conserved F or W. D genes are given only for firm matches. Clone size is not always given. Where it is, it says once, few, many or a class for expanded clones.

>NA|NA|TRBJ1-3|TRBV10-3
TGTGCCATCAGTCGAGAAAACACCATATATTTT
CAISRENTIYF
>TRBD1|NA|TRBJ2-7|TRBV11-1
TGTGCCAGCAGCTTACCCGGGACAGGACCCTCCTACGAGCAGTACTTC
CASSLPGTGPSYEQYF
>NA|NA|TRBJ1-5|TRBV7-7
TGTGCTAGCAGCAGGGACTTACACCAGCCCCAGCATTTT
CASSRDLHQPQHF
>NA|few|TRBJ1-1|TRBV2
TGTGCCAGCAGTGAGAACCCGGGAGGAGCTTTCTTT
CASSENPGGAFF
>NA|NA|TRBJ2-5|TRBV7-9
TGTGCCAGCAGCTTTCAAGGAGGACTCCAAGAGACCCAGTACTTC
CASSFQGGLQETQYF
>TRBD2|few|TRBJ2-1|TRBV6-5
TGTGCCAGCACCCATAGCGGGGGGGGTTACAATGAGCAGTTCTTC
CASTHSGGGYNEQFF
>TRBD2|NA|TRBJ2-3|TRBV28
TGTGCCAGCAGCGTAGCGGGGGGTAGCACAGATACGCAGTATTTT
CASSVAGGSTDTQYF
>TRBD1|few|TRBJ1-4|TRBV6-5
TGTGCCAGCGGACTCGGGACAGGGTATGAAAAACTGTTTTTT
CASGLGTGYEKLFF
>NA|NA|TRBJ2-7|TRBV30
TGTGCCTGGAGTGTACGCGTAGGGACTGGGACCTACGAGCAGTACTTC
CAWSVRVGTGTYEQYF
>TRBD2|NA|TRBJ2-5|TRBV5-1
TGCGCCAGCAGCCCCTTTAGCGGGGACCTCCAAGAGACCCAGTACTTC
CASSPFSGDLQETQYF
>TRBD1|NA|TRBJ2-2|TRBV7-6
TGTGCCAGCAGCTCCCAGACAGGGCCCACCGGGGAGCTGTTTTTT
CASSSQTGPTGELFF
>TRBD2|NA|TRBJ2-7|TRBV4-1
TGCGCCAGCAGCCGGCAGCGGGCGGGAGTTGGGTACGAGCAGTACTTC
CASSRQRAGVGYEQYF
>TRBD2|NA|TRBJ2-2|TRBV27
TGTGCCAGCAGTTCGGCAAAAAGGAGCGGGGGGTGGGGTCCCGGGGAGCTGTTTTTT
CASSSAKRSGGWGPGELFF
>TRBD1|NA|TRBJ2-7|TRBV6-5
TGTGCCAGCAGGGGGGACAGGGATGGTTACGAGCAGTACTTC
CASRGDRDGYEQYF
>NA|NA|TRBJ2-1|TRBV9
TGTGCCAGCAGCGTACTAGCCTACAATGAGCAGTTCTTC
CASSVLAYNEQFF
>NA|few|TRBJ2-3|TRBV5-1
TGCGCCAGCAGCTTGAGGGGGGGCCTCGGCACAGATACGCAGTATTTT
CASSLRGGLGTDTQYF
>NA|NA|TRBJ2-1|TRBV6-5
TGTGCCAGCAGTTACTCGGGGGCTCAGGTGCAGTTCTTC
CASSYSGAQVQFF
>NA|NA|TRBJ2-5|TRBV6-5
TGTGCCAGCAGTCTTGGGGAGATGGAGACCCAGTACTTC
CASSLGEMETQYF
>TRBD1|NA|TRBJ1-1|TRBV5-8
TGTGCCAGCAGCTCTGGACAGGGGGGGGACACTGAAGCTTTCTTT
CASSSGQGGDTEAFF
>TRBD1|few|TRBJ1-6|TRBV13
TGTGCCAGCAGCTTACAGGGGGCAGGCTCACCCCTCCACTTT
CASSLQGAGSPLHF
>NA|NA|TRBJ2-1|TRBV15
TGTGCCACCAGCCCTCGGAGCGCCTCCAGCTCCTACAATGAGCAGTTCTTC
CATSPRSASSSYNEQFF
>NA|once|TRBJ1-1|TRBV28
TGTGCCAGCAGTCTCCAGATCTTGAACACTGAAGCTTTCTTT
CASSLQILNTEAFF
>TRBD1|few|TRBJ2-2|TRBV7-3
TGTGCCAGCAGCCCGACAGGGGCCGGGGAGCTGTTTTTT
CASSPTGAGELFF
>NA|NA|TRBJ2-1|TRBV5-1
TGCGCCAGCAGCTTGAATCCAGGGGTCTACAATGAGCAGTTCTTC
CASSLNPGVYNEQFF
>TRBD1|NA|TRBJ2-1|TRBV6-1
TGTGCCAGCAGGGGGGGGACAGGGCACAATGAGCAGTTCTTC
CASRGGTGHNEQFF
>TRBD1|once|TRBJ1-2|TRBV9
TGTGCCAGCAGCGTACGGGACAGGGGACCGAGCTACACCTTC
CASSVRDRGPSYTF
>NA|once|TRBJ2-2|TRBV7-2
TGTGCCAGCAACAAACCTATAAGACAGGAGAGCTCGAACACCGGGGAGCTGTTTTTT
CASNKPIRQESSNTGELFF
>NA|NA|TRBJ1-2|TRBV7-3
TGTGCCAGCAGCTTAGAGGAGGGTCCCTATGGCTACACCTTC
CASSLEEGPYGYTF
>NA|NA|TRBJ2-2|TRBV25-1
TGTGCCAGCAGTGACAGGGACACCGGGGAGCTGTTTTTT
CASSDRDTGELFF
>NA|NA|TRBJ1-1|TRBV9
TGTGCCAGCAGCGTAGCGGCAGGGAAGAACACTGAAGCTTTCTTT
CASSVAAGKNTEAFF
>TRBD1|few|TRBJ2-1|TRBV19
TGTGCCAGTCACCGACAGGGGGCGAGGGGTGAGCAGTTCTTC
CASHRQGARGEQFF
>TRBD2|once|TRBJ2-7|TRBV6-1
TGTGCCAGCAGCGAAGGACTAGCGGGGGTCTCCTACGAGCAGTACTTC
CASSEGLAGVSYEQYF
>TRBD1|NA|TRBJ2-3|TRBV11-2
TGTGCCAGCAGCTTATGGCAGGGGGCAGATACGCAGTATTTT
CASSLWQGADTQYF
>TRBD2|NA|TRBJ2-2|TRBV9
TGTGCCAGCAGCGCATCCGGGACTAGCGGGGGAGTGAACACCGGGGAGCTGTTTTTT
CASSASGTSGGVNTGELFF
>NA|NA|TRBJ2-1|TRBV28
TGTGCCAGCAGTTTAGGAGGGGATGAGCAGTTCTTC
CASSLGGDEQFF
>TRBD1|NA|TRBJ1-4|TRBV7-2
TGTGCCAGCAGCTTAGCCAGGGGGCTGGGAGAAAAACTGTTTTTT
CASSLARGLGEKLFF
>NA|NA|TRBJ2-3|TRBV18
TGTGCCAGCTCACAGGGGGGCACAGATACGCAGTATTTT
CASSQGGTDTQYF
>TRBD1|NA|TRBJ2-7|TRBV27
TGTGCCAGCAGTCACAGGGGGAACTACGAGCAGTACTTC
CASSHRGNYEQYF
>NA|NA|TRBJ1-1|TRBV29-1
TGCAGCGTTCGCAGGGGTAGGGATACTGAAGCTTTCTTT
CSVRRGRDTEAFF
>TRBD1|NA|TRBJ2-7|TRBV6-1
TGTGCCAGCAGTGATTCGGGACAGCTCTACGAGCAGTACTTC
CASSDSGQLYEQYF
>TRBD2|once|TRBJ2-3|TRBV10-1
TGCGCCAGCAGTGAGTCTGGGCTAGCGGGCACAGATACGCAGTATTTT
CASSESGLAGTDTQYF
>TRBD2|NA|TRBJ2-5|TRBV7-2
TGTGCCAGCAGCTTAGCCACCGCGGGGGGGCGGGAGACCCAGTACTTC
CASSLATAGGRETQYF
>NA|NA|TRBJ2-2|TRBV5-1
TGCGCCAGCAGCTTGACGCCCGGCACCGGGGAGCTGTTTTTT
CASSLTPGTGELFF
>TRBD1|NA|TRBJ1-4|TRBV9
TGTGCCAGCAGCCTGGGACAGTTCAATGAAAAACTGTTTTTT
CASSLGQFNEKLFF
>NA|NA|TRBJ2-5|TRBV5-1
TGCGCCAGCAGCTTGGGAATCATCCTAGCAGAAGAGACCCAGTACTTC
CASSLGIILAEETQYF